The 25 T cell receptor beta chains in this list originate from one sample, sequenced in a study of shared clonotypes between healthy human individuals. The assay was immunoSEQ multiplex PCR, and TCRdb's table has in-frame clones only and misses some. The sample includes 2 million to 2.5 million clones, around 93% of them seen just once. The sequencing sample was made of naive CD4+ T cells from PBMCs. Subset meaning: CD45RA+ positively selected. The receptors originated from a man in his late teens or twenties in good health. Some clones in this sample may be carry-over from other donors' samples.

This clone was detected once. The V call is TRBV5-4, the J call TRBJ1-2, with TRBD1 identical over 12 bases. V lost 4 bases, J lost 7 bases, and 5 bases stayed unmatched. The CDR3 has 14 residues. Germline V gives CDR1 SGHNT, CDR2 YYREEE (reference sequence). The CDR3 sequence: CASSPGTGGGGYTF. The CDR3 coding sequence is TGTGCCAGCAGCCCCGGGACAGGGGGCGGTGGCTACACCTTC.

This clone showed up just once. This chain links TRBV7-9 with TRBJ1-1, with D possibly being TRBD1 (5 bases). The CDR3 length is 14 residues. V was pared by 4 bases and J by 6 bases, with 15 bases between. Per germline, CDR1 SEHNR and CDR2 FQNEAQ (reference sequence). CDR3 sequence reads: CASSSGLTYAEAFF. DNA for the CDR3: TGTGCCAGCAGCTCAGGGTTAACGTACGCTGAAGCTTTCTTT. Drawing the rest from reference TRBV7-9 and TRBJ1-1, the complete variable domain is DTGVSQNPRHKITKRGQNVTFRCDPISEHNRLYWYRQTLGQGPEFLTYFQNEAQLEKSRLLSDRFSAERPKGSFSTLEIQRTEQGDSAMYLCASSSGLTYAEAFFGQGTRLTVV.

The chain recombines TRBV7-2 with TRBJ2-7; TRBD2 is a possible D gene (5 bases). The CDR3 covers 14 residues. Germline V gene data show CDR1 as SGHTA and CDR2 as FQGNSA. V was shortened by 3 bases and J by 2 bases, with 11 bases between the two germline ends. CDR3 in amino acids: CASSLMAGPYEQYF. The DNA for the CDR3 is TGTGCCAGCAGCTTGATGGCGGGTCCCTACGAGCAGTACTTC. The variable domain in full, with the rest retrieved from reference TRBV7-2 and TRBJ2-7, is GAGVSQSPSNKVTEKGKDVELRCDPISGHTALYWYRQSLGQGLEFLIYFQGNSAPDKSGLPSDRFSAERTGGSVSTLTIQRTQQEDSAVYLCASSLMAGPYEQYFGPGTRLTVT.

This chain links TRBV13 with TRBJ2-4, with D possibly TRBD1 on 5 matching bases. Between the trimmed V and J ends, which lost 1 base and 15 bases, there was a span of 13 bases. The germline V gene encodes CDR1 PRHDT and CDR2 FYEKMQ (reference sequence). The CDR3 contains 12 residues. The CDR3 is CASSLEQGRAYF. DNA of the CDR3: TGTGCCAGCAGCTTAGAGCAGGGTAGGGCGTACTTC.

The chain carries TRBV9 and TRBJ1-5; D gene ambiguous. Germline V CDR1 and CDR2: SGDLS, YYNGEE. The CDR3 extends over 14 amino acids. Trimming took 3 bases from V and 3 from J, leaving 10 bases between them. The CDR3 nucleotides are TGTGCCAGCAGCGAGCAGGCGGACAATCAGCCCCAGCATTTT. As protein: CASSEQADNQPQHF.

The genes are TRBV5-1 and TRBJ2-7, with D unresolved. The CDR3 runs to 15 residues. CDR1 and CDR2 from the germline V gene are SGHRS and YFSETQ. The V end was cut by 1 base, the J end by 0 bases, with 11 bases between. Here the CDR3 DNA reads TGCGCCAGCAGCTTGAGGAAGGAAGGCTCCTACGAGCAGTACTTC. Encoded protein: CASSLRKEGSYEQYF.

V usage is TRBV6-5 and J usage is TRBJ2-7; the match to TRBD2 covers 7 bases. The CDR3 loop spans 15 amino acids. The V and J ends lost 0 bases and 3 bases, in that order; junction bases with no gene match: 5. CDR1 is MNHEY, CDR2 SVGAGI, per germline. In DNA, the CDR3 is TGTGCCAGCAGTTACTCGCTGGGAGGGGTCTACGAGCAGTACTTC. It yields the protein CASSYSLGGVYEQYF.

The chain employs TRBV28 and TRBJ2-1; 12 nucleotides line up with TRBD2. The V gene end was trimmed by 2 bases and the J gene end by 7 bases; junction bases not matched to a gene: 3. The CDR3 runs 15 residues. Germline assignment: CDR1 MDHEN and CDR2 SYDVKM. Written as DNA, the CDR3 is TGTGCCAGCAGTTTAGTTACTAGCGGGAGGAATGAGCAGTTCTTC. Protein sequence: CASSLVTSGRNEQFF.

V usage is TRBV7-9 and J usage is TRBJ2-2, with no clear D. The CDR3 totals 15 residues. CDR1 and CDR2 from the germline V gene are SEHNR and FQNEAQ (reference sequence). Trimming left V 1 base short and J 1 base short, with 7 bases between. CDR3 in DNA: TGTGCCAGCAGCTTAGACTGGAGGAACACCGGGGAGCTGTTTTTT. Its translation is CASSLDWRNTGELFF.

This chain joins TRBV5-4 and TRBJ2-2, with 9 bases that match TRBD2. CDR1 and CDR2 (germline): SGHNT, YYREEE (reference sequence). This CDR3 is built from 17 residues. The trim removed 4 bases at V and 7 bases at J, leaving 14 bases unmatched. The CDR3 DNA reads as TGTGCCAGCAGCGGGAATATCGCGGGAGGGCTGGACGGGGAGCTGTTTTTT. Its protein product is CASSGNIAGGLDGELFF. The full variable domain, its missing parts supplied by reference TRBV5-4 and TRBJ2-2, is ETGVTQSPTHLIKTRGQQVTLRCSSQSGHNTVSWYQQALGQGPQFIFQYYREEENGRGNFPPRFSGLQFPNYSSELNVNALELDDSALYLCASSGNIAGGLDGELFFGEGSRLTVL.

The genes are TRBV28 and TRBJ1-2, with 9 bases identical to TRBD1. Germline values: CDR1 MDHEN, CDR2 SYDVKM. J lost 3 bases, V lost 5 bases, and 7 bases had no gene match. The CDR3 is made up of 15 amino acids. CDR3 DNA sequence: TGTGCCAGCAGTGTCACAGGGGGCGCGGACTATGGCTACACCTTC. Translation: CASSVTGGADYGYTF.

The CDR3 protein is CASSSRDSENEKLFF. The CDR3, as DNA: TGTGCCAGCAGCTCCCGGGACAGTGAAAATGAAAAACTGTTTTTT. The rearrangement uses TRBV5-4 and TRBJ1-4, with 7 bases identical to TRBD1. Germline CDR1 is SGHNT and CDR2 is YYREEE (reference sequence). CDR3 length equals 15 residues. Unmatched junction bases numbered 7, after V lost 3 bases and J lost 5 bases.

The chain combines TRBV18 with TRBJ2-7; possibly TRBD1 for D (6 bases). Germline CDR1 reads KGHSH; CDR2 reads LQKENI. The CDR3 sequence is 14 residues long. V was cut by 5 bases and J by 2 bases, with 13 bases left in between. The CDR3 here is CASSSQGFPYEQYF. In DNA form, the CDR3 reads TGTGCCAGCTCATCACAGGGATTTCCCTACGAGCAGTACTTC.

The J gene is TRBJ2-7, the V gene TRBV11-2; the match to TRBD2 covers 12 bases. The CDR3 extends over 15 amino acids. Trimming removed 6 bases from V and 4 bases from J; junction bases left unmatched: 7. Germline V lookup: CDR1 SGHAT, CDR2 FQNNGV. The DNA of the CDR3 is TGTGCCAGCAGTCAGACTAGCGGGAGTTGGTACGAGCAGTACTTC. Amino acid sequence: CASSQTSGSWYEQYF.

In DNA, the CDR3 is TGTGCCAGCAGCTTCGGGACAGTCGTACGCTCCGATAACACAGATACGCAGTATTTT. Translated, it gives CASSFGTVVRSDNTDTQYF. The chain has TRBV5-4 and TRBJ2-3, with TRBD1 identical over 7 bases. J was trimmed by 2 bases and V by 2 bases; bases with no gene match: 17. The CDR3 spans 19 residues. Per the germline V gene, CDR1 is SGHNT and CDR2 is YYREEE (reference sequence).

The genes are TRBV10-3 and TRBJ1-3; TRBD1 might be the D (5 bases). Trimming stripped 4 bases from V and 4 bases from J, with 8 bases between. The CDR3 runs to 13 residues. CDR1 and CDR2 (germline): ENHRY, SYGVKD. The CDR3 spells CAISGGEGNTIYF. The CDR3 DNA reads as TGTGCCATCAGTGGGGGCGAGGGAAACACCATATATTTT.

The chain has TRBV4-1 and TRBJ2-1, with 7 positions matching TRBD2. The germline CDR1 and CDR2 sequences are MGHRA and YSYEKL. This CDR3 is 12 amino acids long. J was trimmed by 7 bases and V by 6 bases; bases with no gene match: 3. In DNA form, the CDR3 reads TGCGCCAGCAGGGGGGGGGAGAATGAGCAGTTCTTC. It translates to CASRGGENEQFF.

This chain uses TRBV5-1 with TRBJ2-2; 9 positions agree with TRBD2. Germline V gives CDR1 SGHRS, CDR2 YFSETQ. After removal of 4 bases from V and 5 bases from J, the junction contained 9 bases not matched to a gene. This CDR3 region has 16 residues. The CDR3 coding sequence is TGCGCCAGCAGCGACTTAGCGGGAGTAGGTACCGGGGAGCTGTTTTTT. Translating gives CASSDLAGVGTGELFF.

J is TRBJ1-5 and V is TRBV19; perhaps TRBD1 as D (5 bases). This CDR3 is 14 amino acids long. The germline V gene encodes CDR1 LNHDA and CDR2 SQIVND (reference sequence). The V end was cut by 9 bases, the J end by 3 bases, with 15 bases between. CDR3 DNA sequence: TGTGCCAGCCAGGGCGTGGCAGACAATCAGCCCCAGCATTTT. Its protein is CASQGVADNQPQHF.

The chain combines TRBV5-1 with TRBJ2-7; possibly TRBD1 or TRBD2 for D (5 bases each). This CDR3 comprises 15 residues. V lost 4 bases, J lost 0 bases, and 14 bases lay in between. Germline V lookup: CDR1 SGHRS, CDR2 YFSETQ. In DNA form, the CDR3 reads TGCGCCAGCAGCCCGCCTAGGGGAGCCTCCTACGAGCAGTACTTC. It yields the protein CASSPPRGASYEQYF. The full variable domain, in which reference TRBV5-1 and TRBJ2-7 provide the parts outside the CDR3, is KAGVTQTPRYLIKTRGQQVTLSCSPISGHRSVSWYQQTPGQGLQFLFEYFSETQRNKGNFPGRFSGRQFSNSRSEMNVSTLELGDSALYLCASSPPRGASYEQYFGPGTRLTVT.

With respect to this clone: The sample contains more than one DNA sequence encoding this CDR3. The chain couples TRBV5-1 to TRBJ2-7; no firm D call. This CDR3 comprises 13 residues. Germline V CDR1 and CDR2: SGHRS, YFSETQ. V lost 0 bases, J lost 4 bases, and 8 bases lay in between. The CDR3 nucleotides are TGCGCCAGCAGCTTGGGGGGTGTGTACGAGCAGTACTTC. Translating gives CASSLGGVYEQYF.

The chain carries TRBV11-3 and TRBJ1-2; D gene ambiguous. Germline V gene lookup returns CDR1 SGHNT and CDR2 YENEEA. The CDR3 covers 13 residues. V was cut by 2 bases and J by 1 base, with 5 bases left in between. The CDR3 region has the DNA TGTGCCAGCAGCTTATGGGTTAACTATGGCTACACCTTC. Translated, it gives CASSLWVNYGYTF.

The CDR3 coding sequence is TGCGCCAGCAGCTTGTCAGGGTTCAGCACTGAAGCTTTCTTT. Residues: CASSLSGFSTEAFF. This chain links TRBV5-1 with TRBJ1-1; perhaps TRBD1 as D (5 bases). Germline V gives CDR1 SGHRS, CDR2 YFSETQ. V was shortened by 1 base and J by 4 bases, with 11 bases between the two germline ends. CDR3 length: 14 residues.

The chain carries TRBV7-9 and TRBJ1-1; 8 nucleotides match TRBD1. This CDR3 contains 17 residues. J gave up 0 bases and V 4 bases, and 10 bases lay outside the gene matches. CDR1 is SEHNR, CDR2 FQNEAQ, per germline (reference sequence). The DNA of the CDR3 is TGTGCCAGCAGCTCCCCACCGGGGACAGGCATGAACACTGAAGCTTTCTTT. Its protein is CASSSPPGTGMNTEAFF.

This chain joins TRBV2 and TRBJ1-2, with D unclear. Looked up from germline, CDR1 is SNHLY and CDR2 is FYNNEI. The CDR3 runs to 12 residues. The V gene lost 6 bases and the J gene lost 7 bases, with 12 bases spanning the gap. The CDR3 DNA reads as TGTGCCAGCAGCGGAGGGTTTGGTGGCTACACCTTC. It translates to CASSGGFGGYTF.